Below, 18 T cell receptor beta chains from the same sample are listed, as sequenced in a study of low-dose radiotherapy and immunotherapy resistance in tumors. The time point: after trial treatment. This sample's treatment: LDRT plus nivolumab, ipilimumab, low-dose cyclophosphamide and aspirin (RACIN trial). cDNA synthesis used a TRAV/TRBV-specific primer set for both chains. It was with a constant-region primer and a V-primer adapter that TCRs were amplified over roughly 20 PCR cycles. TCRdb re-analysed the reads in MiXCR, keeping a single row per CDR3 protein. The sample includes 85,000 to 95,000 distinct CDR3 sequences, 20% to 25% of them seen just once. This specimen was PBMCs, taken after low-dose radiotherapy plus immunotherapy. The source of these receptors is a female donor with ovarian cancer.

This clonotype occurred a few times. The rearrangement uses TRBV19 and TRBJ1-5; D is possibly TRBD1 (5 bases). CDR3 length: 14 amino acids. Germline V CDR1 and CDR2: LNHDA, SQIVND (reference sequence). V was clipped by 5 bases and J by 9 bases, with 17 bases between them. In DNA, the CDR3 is TGTGCCAGTAGTCGGGGTCAGGGCCAGCTGCCCCAGCATTTT. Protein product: CASSRGQGQLPQHF.

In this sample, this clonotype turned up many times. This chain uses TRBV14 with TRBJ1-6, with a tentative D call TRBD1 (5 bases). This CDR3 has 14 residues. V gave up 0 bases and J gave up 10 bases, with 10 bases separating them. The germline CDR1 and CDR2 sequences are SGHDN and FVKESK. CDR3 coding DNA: TGTGCCAGCAGCCAAGACGAGGGGAGGTCACCCCTCCACTTT. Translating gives CASSQDEGRSPLHF.

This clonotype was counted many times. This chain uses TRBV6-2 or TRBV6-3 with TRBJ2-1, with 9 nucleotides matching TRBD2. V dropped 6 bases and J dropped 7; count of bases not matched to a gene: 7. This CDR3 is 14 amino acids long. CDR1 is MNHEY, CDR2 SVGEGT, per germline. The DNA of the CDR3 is TGTGCCAGCAGCTCTAGCGGGGCCGGAAATGAGCAGTTCTTC. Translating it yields CASSSSGAGNEQFF.

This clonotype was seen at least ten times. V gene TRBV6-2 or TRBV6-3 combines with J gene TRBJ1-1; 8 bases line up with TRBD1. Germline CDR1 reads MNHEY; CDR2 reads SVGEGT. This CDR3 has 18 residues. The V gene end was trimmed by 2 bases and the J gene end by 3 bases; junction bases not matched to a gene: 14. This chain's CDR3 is CASSYTTGAGTRDTEAFF. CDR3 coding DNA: TGTGCCAGCAGTTACACGACAGGGGCAGGGACAAGGGACACTGAAGCTTTCTTT.

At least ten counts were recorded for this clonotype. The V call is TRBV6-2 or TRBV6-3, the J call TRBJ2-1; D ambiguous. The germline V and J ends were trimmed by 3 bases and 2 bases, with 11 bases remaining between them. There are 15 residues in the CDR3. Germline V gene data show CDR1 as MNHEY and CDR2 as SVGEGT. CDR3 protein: CASSYSRLPYNEQFF. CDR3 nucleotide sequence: TGTGCCAGCAGTTATAGTAGGCTGCCCTACAATGAGCAGTTCTTC.

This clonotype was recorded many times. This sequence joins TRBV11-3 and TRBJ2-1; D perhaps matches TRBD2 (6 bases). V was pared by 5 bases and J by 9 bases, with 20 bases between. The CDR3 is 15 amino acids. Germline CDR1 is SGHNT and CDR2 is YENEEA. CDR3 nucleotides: TGTGCCAGCAGCCCGACTAGTCTCCGTAGCTCTGAGCAGTTCTTC. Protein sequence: CASSPTSLRSSEQFF.

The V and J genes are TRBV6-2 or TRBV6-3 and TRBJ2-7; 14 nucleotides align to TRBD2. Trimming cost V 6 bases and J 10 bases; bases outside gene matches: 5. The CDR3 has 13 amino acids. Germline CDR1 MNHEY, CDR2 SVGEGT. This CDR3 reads CASRQGLAGVQYF. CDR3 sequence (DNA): TGTGCCAGCAGGCAGGGACTAGCGGGAGTACAGTACTTC.

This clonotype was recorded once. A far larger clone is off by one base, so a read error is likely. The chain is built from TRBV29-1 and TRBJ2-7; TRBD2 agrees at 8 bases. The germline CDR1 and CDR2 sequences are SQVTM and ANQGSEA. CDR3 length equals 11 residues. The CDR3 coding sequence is TGCACCGTTGCGGGGGGAAGTGAGCAGTACTTC. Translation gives CTVAGGSEQYF.

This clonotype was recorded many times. In DNA, the CDR3 is TGTGCCAGCAGTGAGCGTGACAGGGGCTTGGGTAGTCAGCCCCAGCATTTT. Protein: CASSERDRGLGSQPQHF. This sequence joins TRBV2 and TRBJ1-5; 8 nucleotides match TRBD1. Looked up from germline, CDR1 is SNHLY and CDR2 is FYNNEI. The CDR3 sequence is 17 residues long. V gave up 3 bases and J gave up 6 bases; unmatched junction bases: 13.

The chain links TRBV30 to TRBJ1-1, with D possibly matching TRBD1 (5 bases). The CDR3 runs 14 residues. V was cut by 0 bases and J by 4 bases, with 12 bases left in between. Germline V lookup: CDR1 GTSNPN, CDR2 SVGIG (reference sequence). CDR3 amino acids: CAWSVGGSSTEAFF. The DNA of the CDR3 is TGTGCCTGGAGTGTCGGGGGGTCGTCCACTGAAGCTTTCTTT.

The CDR3 reads CASTLGVLNTGELFF. In nucleotides, the CDR3 is TGTGCCAGCACTTTGGGGGTTTTGAACACCGGGGAGCTGTTTTTT. V gene TRBV12-3 or TRBV12-4 combines with J gene TRBJ2-2; D possibly uses TRBD1 or TRBD2 (5 bases each). V lost 7 bases and J 1 base, leaving 13 bases between the germline ends. The CDR3 length is 15 residues.

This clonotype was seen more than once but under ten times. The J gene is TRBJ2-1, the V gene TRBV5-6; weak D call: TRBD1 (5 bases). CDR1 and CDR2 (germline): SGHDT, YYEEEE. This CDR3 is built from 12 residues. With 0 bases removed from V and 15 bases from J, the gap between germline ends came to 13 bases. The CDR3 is CASSLGGPALFF. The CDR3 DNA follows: TGTGCCAGCAGCTTGGGGGGCCCCGCACTGTTCTTC. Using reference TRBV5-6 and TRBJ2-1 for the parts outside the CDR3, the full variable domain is DAGVTQSPTHLIKTRGQQVTLRCSPKSGHDTVSWYQQALGQGPQFIFQYYEEEERQRGNFPDRFSGHQFPNYSSELNVNALLLGDSALYLCASSLGGPALFFGPGTRLTVL.

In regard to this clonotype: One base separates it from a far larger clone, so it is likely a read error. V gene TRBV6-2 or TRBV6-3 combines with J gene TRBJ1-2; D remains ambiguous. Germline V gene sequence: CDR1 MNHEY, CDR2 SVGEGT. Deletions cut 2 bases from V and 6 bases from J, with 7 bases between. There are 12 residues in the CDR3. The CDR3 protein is CASSYLLDGYTF. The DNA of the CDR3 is TGTGCCAGCAGTTACCTCTTGGATGGCTACACCTTC.

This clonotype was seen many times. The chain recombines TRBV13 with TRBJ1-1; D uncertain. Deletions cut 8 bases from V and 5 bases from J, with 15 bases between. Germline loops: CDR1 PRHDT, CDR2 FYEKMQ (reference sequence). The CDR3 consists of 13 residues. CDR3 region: CASGFLGRTEAFF. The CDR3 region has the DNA TGTGCCAGCGGGTTTTTGGGGAGGACTGAAGCTTTCTTT.

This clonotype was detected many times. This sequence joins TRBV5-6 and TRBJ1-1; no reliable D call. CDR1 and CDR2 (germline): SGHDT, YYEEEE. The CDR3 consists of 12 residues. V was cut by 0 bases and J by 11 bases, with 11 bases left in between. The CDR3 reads CASSLALGRAFF. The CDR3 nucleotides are TGTGCCAGCAGCTTGGCTCTCGGTCGGGCTTTCTTT.

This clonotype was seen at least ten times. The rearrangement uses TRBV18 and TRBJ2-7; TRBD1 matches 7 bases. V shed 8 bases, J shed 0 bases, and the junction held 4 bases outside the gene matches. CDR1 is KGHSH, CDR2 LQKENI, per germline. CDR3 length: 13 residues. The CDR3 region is CASSRDSSYEQYF. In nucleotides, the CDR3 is TGTGCCAGCAGTCGGGACAGCTCCTACGAGCAGTACTTC. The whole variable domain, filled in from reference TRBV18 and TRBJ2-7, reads NAGVMQNPRHLVRRRGQEARLRCSPMKGHSHVYWYRQLPEEGLKFMVYLQKENIIDESGMPKERFSAEFPKEGPSILRIQQVVRGDSAAYFCASSRDSSYEQYFGPGTRLTVT.

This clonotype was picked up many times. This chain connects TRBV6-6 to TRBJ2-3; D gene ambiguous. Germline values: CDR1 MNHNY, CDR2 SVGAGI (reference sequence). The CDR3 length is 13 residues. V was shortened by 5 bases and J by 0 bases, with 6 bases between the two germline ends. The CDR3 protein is CASSRSSTDTQYF. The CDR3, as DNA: TGTGCCAGCAGTCGCTCAAGCACAGATACGCAGTATTTT.

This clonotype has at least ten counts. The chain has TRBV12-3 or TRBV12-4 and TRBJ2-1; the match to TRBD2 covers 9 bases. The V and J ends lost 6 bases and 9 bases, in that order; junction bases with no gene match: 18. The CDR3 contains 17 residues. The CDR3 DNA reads TGTGCCAGCAGCTGGATCTTAGCGGGAGCTGTATCGGGTGAGCAGTTCTTC. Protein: CASSWILAGAVSGEQFF.